The sequence of this T cell receptor beta chain was determined in a study of CD4 T cells in relation to SARS-CoV-2 and coronaviruses. Whole-study context: The HLA restriction of the shared crossreactive spike epitopes was mapped. Study outcomes and limitations: No donor gave both pre-pandemic and post-infection samples.

Data came from immunoSEQ multiplex PCR; TCRdb stores just in-frame clones and leaves some out. The sample includes 55,000 to 75,000 clones, 87% of them seen just once. Germline values: CDR1 SGHRS, CDR2 YFSETQ. V was clipped by 3 bases and J by 2 bases, with 13 bases between them. The CDR3 loop spans 15 amino acids. Before the COVID-19 pandemic, during about 2010-2019, CD4+ T cells were taken from unexposed donors. Naive and memory CD4+ T cells were separated from cryopreserved PBMCs. Turning to this clone: Its antigen is unidentified.

Sequencing was performed on memory CD4+ T cells from PBMCs. This chain links TRBV5-1 with TRBJ2-3; D is possibly TRBD2 (6 bases). The TCR sequence derives from a human donor in good health. The CDR3 loop is CASSSPGLHTDTQYF. The CDR3 coding sequence is TGCGCCAGCAGCTCGCCGGGACTTCACACAGATACGCAGTATTTT.